The 23 T cell receptor beta chains below come from one sample, sequenced in a study of patients and donors after allogeneic stem cell transplantation. In TCRdb, the RT-PCR reads were re-called with MiXCR into one record per CDR3 protein. Among 70,000 to 95,000 distinct CDR3 sequences, around 5% were seen once, and the ten largest hold about 2.8%. The source material was blood, either unsorted or a sorted T cell fraction (not recorded which). These TCRs come from a human donor who was either an allogeneic HSCT recipient or a stem cell or donor lymphocyte infusion donor (not recorded which). It is not recorded whose cells these are; they may come from a transplant donor.

This clonotype was seen at least ten times. This chain links TRBV3-1 with TRBJ1-1; a weak D match, TRBD1 (6 bases). The CDR3 is 16 amino acids. V shed 0 bases and J shed 1 base, with 12 bases lying between them. From germline, CDR1 is LGHDT and CDR2 YNNKEL (reference sequence). CDR3 DNA sequence: TGTGCCAGCAGCCAAGACAGGTCGGGGGCGAACACTGAAGCTTTCTTT. It specifies CASSQDRSGANTEAFF.

The V gene is TRBV12-3 or TRBV12-4, the J gene TRBJ1-1; 8 positions match TRBD1. V lost 1 base and J lost 4; bases outside the gene matches: 5. The CDR3 length is 15 residues. As DNA, the CDR3 is TGTGCCAGCAGTTTAGGGGGCACAGGGGGCACTGAAGCTTTCTTT. This encodes CASSLGGTGGTEAFF.

At least ten counts were recorded for this clonotype. The V and J genes are TRBV5-1 and TRBJ1-1; D is perhaps TRBD1 (6 bases). The CDR3 is 14 residues long. The V end was cut by 2 bases, the J end by 6 bases, with 14 bases between. Germline-derived CDR1 and CDR2 are SGHRS and YFSETQ. This chain's CDR3 is CASSLTGSKPEAFF. The DNA for the CDR3 is TGCGCCAGCAGCTTAACAGGGTCGAAACCTGAAGCTTTCTTT.

This clonotype has at least ten counts. The chain combines TRBV6-1 with TRBJ1-5; D is ambiguous. The germline V gene has CDR1 MNHNS and CDR2 SASEGT. The V and J ends lost 4 bases and 4 bases respectively, with 14 bases between them. This CDR3 region has 15 residues. The CDR3 bases are TGTGCCAGCAGTGTCCGGCGAGGGCGTAATCAGCCCCAGCATTTT. The encoded protein is CASSVRRGRNQPQHF.

The sample holds many counts of this clonotype. This chain uses TRBV19 with TRBJ2-2; D is unclear. CDR1 is LNHDA and CDR2 is SQIVND in the germline V gene (reference sequence). Trimming stripped 7 bases from V and 2 bases from J, with 11 bases between. This CDR3 region has 14 residues. The DNA for the CDR3 is TGTGCCAGTACAGTCTCACCAAACACCGGGGAGCTGTTTTTT. Its translation is CASTVSPNTGELFF.

The chain employs TRBV6-1 and TRBJ2-5; D is unclear. With 6 bases removed from V and 0 bases from J, the gap between germline ends came to 14 bases. This CDR3 region has 15 residues. Germline loops: CDR1 MNHNS, CDR2 SASEGT. CDR3 region: CASRDVTVYQETQYF. DNA for the CDR3: TGTGCCAGCAGGGACGTAACAGTGTACCAAGAGACCCAGTACTTC.

CDR3 amino acids: CASSTRQVGGYGYTF. CDR3 coding DNA: TGTGCCAGCAGCACCCGACAGGTCGGGGGCTATGGCTACACCTTC. This chain joins TRBV5-4 and TRBJ1-2; perhaps TRBD1 as D (6 bases). The V gene's germline CDR1 is SGHNT and CDR2 YYREEE (reference sequence). Trimming cost V 4 bases and J 4 bases, with 17 bases left between them. The CDR3 spans 15 residues.

This clonotype was counted ten times or more. The CDR3 coding sequence is TGTGCCAGCAGCTTCTCGGGGGGGACGACTGAAGCTTTCTTT. The encoded protein is CASSFSGGTTEAFF. The chain couples TRBV7-3 to TRBJ1-1; a possible D gene is TRBD1 (5 bases). V lost 3 bases and J lost 5, with 13 bases in between. CDR3 length: 14 amino acids. Per the germline V gene, CDR1 is SGHTA and CDR2 is FQGTGA.

This clonotype has ten or more counts. The chain joins TRBV5-1 to TRBJ1-1, with a possible D match to TRBD1 (6 bases). Germline V lookup: CDR1 SGHRS, CDR2 YFSETQ. This CDR3 is 15 amino acids long. V dropped 0 bases and J dropped 7 bases, with 16 bases sitting between them. CDR3 nucleotides: TGCGCCAGCAGCTTGGCAGTTACAGGGAGGGATGAAGCTTTCTTT. It codes for CASSLAVTGRDEAFF.

This clonotype was seen many times. The J gene is TRBJ2-7, the V gene TRBV6-1; a possible D gene is TRBD1 (5 bases). Trimming removed 8 bases from V and 4 bases from J, with 21 bases in between. CDR3 length equals 15 residues. Looked up from germline, CDR1 is MNHNS and CDR2 is SASEGT. The CDR3 DNA reads TGTGCCAGCGCAATCGGTCCGCTAGGGGTGTACGAGCAGTACTTC. Encoded protein: CASAIGPLGVYEQYF.

This clonotype was counted ten times or more. The chain employs TRBV9 and TRBJ2-5, with TRBD2 identical over 7 bases. V lost 3 bases and J lost 1; bases outside the gene matches: 9. The germline V gene has CDR1 SGDLS and CDR2 YYNGEE. The CDR3 runs to 16 residues. In nucleotides, the CDR3 is TGTGCCAGCAGCGATGCAGCGGGGACCCGCCAAGAGACCCAGTACTTC. Translated: CASSDAAGTRQETQYF. Full variable domain (rest looked up from reference TRBV9 and TRBJ2-5): DSGVTQTPKHLITATGQRVTLRCSPRSGDLSVYWYQQSLDQGLQFLIQYYNGEERAKGNILERFSAQQFPDLHSELNLSSLELGDSALYFCASSDAAGTRQETQYFGPGTRLLVL.

This clonotype showed up many times. The CDR3 sequence: CASSAMLVRGEQYF. DNA of the CDR3: TGTGCCAGCAGCGCAATGCTAGTCAGGGGCGAGCAGTACTTC. The V and J genes are TRBV7-2 and TRBJ2-7; weak D call: TRBD1 (6 bases). Trimming pared 5 bases from V and 6 bases from J, leaving 17 bases between. Looked up from germline, CDR1 is SGHTA and CDR2 is FQGNSA. The CDR3 covers 14 residues.

There are many counts of this clonotype. J is TRBJ2-2 and V is TRBV28, with D possibly TRBD2 on 5 matching bases. Germline lookup yields CDR1 MDHEN and CDR2 SYDVKM. V was clipped by 10 bases and J by 7 bases, with 10 bases between them. This CDR3 is built from 11 residues. CDR3 in amino acids: CATTSFGELFF. CDR3 bases: TGTGCCACCACTAGTTTCGGGGAGCTGTTTTTT. The whole variable domain, remainder taken from reference TRBV28 and TRBJ2-2, is DVKVTQSSRYLVKRTGEKVFLECVQDMDHENMFWYRQDPGLGLRLIYFSYDVKMKEKGDIPEGYSVSREKKERFSLILESASTNQTSMYLCATTSFGELFFGEGSRLTVL.

This clonotype was counted ten times or more. This sequence joins TRBV5-1 and TRBJ1-4; D is perhaps TRBD1 (6 bases). Germline lookup yields CDR1 SGHRS and CDR2 YFSETQ. Trimming took 4 bases from V and 6 from J, leaving 13 bases between them. The CDR3 spans 14 residues. The CDR3 DNA is TGCGCCAGCAGCGTACAGGGCGGGGATGAAAAACTGTTTTTT. It encodes CASSVQGGDEKLFF.

This clonotype has more than one count but fewer than ten. The rearrangement links TRBV5-1 to TRBJ1-4; 8 nucleotides line up with TRBD1. The V gene end was trimmed by 4 bases and the J gene end by 8 bases; junction bases not matched to a gene: 7. The CDR3 spans 14 residues. Germline V gene lookup returns CDR1 SGHRS and CDR2 YFSETQ. The CDR3 DNA reads TGCGCCAGCAGCCGCGGACAGGGAAGGGAAAAACTGTTTTTT. Protein product: CASSRGQGREKLFF.

Ten or more counts support this clonotype. The rearrangement uses TRBV13 and TRBJ1-5, with D maybe TRBD1 (5 bases). Between the trimmed V and J ends, which lost 5 bases and 3 bases, there was a span of 14 bases. This CDR3 has 15 residues. Germline CDR1 reads PRHDT; CDR2 reads FYEKMQ (reference sequence). CDR3: CASSLSGQFNQPQHF. The DNA for the CDR3 is TGTGCCAGCAGCCTATCGGGGCAGTTCAATCAGCCCCAGCATTTT. The variable domain in full, completed from reference TRBV13 and TRBJ1-5, reads AAGVIQSPRHLIKEKRETATLKCYPIPRHDTVYWYQQGPGQDPQFLISFYEKMQSDKGSIPDRFSAQQFSDYHSELNMSSLELGDSALYFCASSLSGQFNQPQHFGDGTRLSIL.

At least ten counts were recorded for this clonotype. The chain carries TRBV7-8 and TRBJ2-2; tentatively, D is TRBD2 (6 bases). The CDR3 consists of 15 residues. Germline V gene lookup returns CDR1 SGHVS and CDR2 FQNEAQ. V was trimmed by 1 base and J by 5 bases, leaving 11 bases between them. The CDR3 loop reads CASSLGASVTGELFF. The CDR3 DNA is TGTGCCAGCAGCTTAGGGGCTAGCGTTACCGGGGAGCTGTTTTTT. Full variable domain (rest looked up from reference TRBV7-8 and TRBJ2-2): GAGVSQSPRYKVAKRGQDVALRCDPISGHVSLFWYQQALGQGPEFLTYFQNEAQLDKSGLPSDRFFAERPEGSVSTLKIQRTQQEDSAVYLCASSLGASVTGELFFGEGSRLTVL.

This clonotype was seen repeatedly, ten times or more. The genes are TRBV5-1 and TRBJ1-4; D perhaps matches TRBD1 (5 bases). Trimming took off 1 base at V and 12 bases at J, with 13 bases between the two ends. CDR1 and CDR2 (germline): SGHRS, YFSETQ. This CDR3 comprises 13 residues. The CDR3 bases are TGCGCCAGCAGCTTGATTCAGGGTGGGGAACTGTTTTTT. Amino acids: CASSLIQGGELFF.

This clonotype was counted ten times or more. V usage is TRBV12-3 or TRBV12-4 and J usage is TRBJ2-1; 9 bases are shared with TRBD2. This CDR3 is 15 amino acids long. V lost 5 bases and J lost 5; bases outside the gene matches: 7. The CDR3 loop reads CASSILAGRDNEQFF. CDR3 nucleotide sequence: TGTGCCAGCAGTATCCTAGCGGGGAGAGACAATGAGCAGTTCTTC.

The rearrangement links TRBV10-3 to TRBJ1-5; tentative D call: TRBD1 (6 bases). The CDR3 runs to 15 residues. V lost 8 bases and J lost 4, with 18 bases in between. In germline, CDR1 is ENHRY, CDR2 SYGVKD. In nucleotides, the CDR3 is TGTGCCATCGGTACCGCAACAGGGACTAATCAGCCCCAGCATTTT. It codes for CAIGTATGTNQPQHF.

This clonotype was seen at least ten times. The genes are TRBV30 and TRBJ2-2; TRBD1 matches 10 bases. The length of the CDR3 is 17 residues. Germline CDR1 reads GTSNPN; CDR2 reads SVGIG (reference sequence). The DNA of the CDR3 is TGTGCTTACGCTAGCCCCCTGGGACAGGGGATTGGCGGGGAGCTGTTTTTT. This encodes CAYASPLGQGIGGELFF.

This clonotype was seen ten or more times. V and J are TRBV3-1 and TRBJ1-1, with 8 bases lining up with TRBD1. There are 13 residues in the CDR3. V trimming: 4 bases; J trimming: 5 bases; junction bases outside the gene matches: 3. Germline CDR1 and CDR2: LGHDT and YNNKEL (reference sequence). CDR3 in DNA: TGTGCCAGCAGCCCCCGACAGGGGACTGAAGCTTTCTTT. This sequence encodes CASSPRQGTEAFF.

This clonotype has ten or more counts. This sequence joins TRBV6-1 and TRBJ2-5, with TRBD2 matching 9 bases. The CDR3 is made up of 13 amino acids. Trimming removed 5 bases from V and 5 bases from J; junction bases left unmatched: 3. CDR1 is MNHNS and CDR2 is SASEGT in the germline V gene. The CDR3 loop is CASSPSGTETQYF. In DNA, the CDR3 is TGTGCCAGCAGTCCTAGCGGGACGGAGACCCAGTACTTC.